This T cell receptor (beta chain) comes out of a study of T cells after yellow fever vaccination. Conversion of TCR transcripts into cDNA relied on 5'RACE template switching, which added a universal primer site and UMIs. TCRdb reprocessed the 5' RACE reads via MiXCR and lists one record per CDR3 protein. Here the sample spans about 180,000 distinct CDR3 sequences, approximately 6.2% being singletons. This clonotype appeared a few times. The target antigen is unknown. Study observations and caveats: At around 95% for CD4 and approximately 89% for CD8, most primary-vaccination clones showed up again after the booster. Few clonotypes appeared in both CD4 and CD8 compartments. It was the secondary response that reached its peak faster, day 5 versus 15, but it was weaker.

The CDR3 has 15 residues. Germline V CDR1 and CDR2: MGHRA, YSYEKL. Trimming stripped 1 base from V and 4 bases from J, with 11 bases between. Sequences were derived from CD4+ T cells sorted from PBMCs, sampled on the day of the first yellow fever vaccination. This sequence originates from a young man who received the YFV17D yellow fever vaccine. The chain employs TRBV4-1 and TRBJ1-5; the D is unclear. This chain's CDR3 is CASSQGFERNQPQHF. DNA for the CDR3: TGCGCCAGCAGCCAAGGATTCGAACGGAATCAGCCCCAGCATTTT.